The 22 T cell receptor beta chains presented below share a single source sample, sequenced in a study of CD8 T cells in Susac syndrome. It was with random hexamers that roughly 0.5 to 1 ug RNA was reverse transcribed. TCRdb redid the calling of the immunoSEQ multiplex PCR reads with MiXCR, one entry per CDR3 protein. This sample has 110,000 to 150,000 distinct CDR3 sequences; approximately 95% occur once, and the top ten carry approximately 0.3%. Input material: CD8+ T cells from PBMCs. These receptors all stem from a human donor in good health.

V and J are TRBV21-1 and TRBJ2-2; whether TRBD2, the table's D call, matches the DNA was not checked. TRBV21-1 is a pseudogene. This CDR3 region has 15 residues. CDR3 region: CASTTGTRNTGELFF. Here the CDR3 DNA reads TGTGCCAGCACTACCGGGACTAGGAACACCGGGGAGCTGTTTTTT.

This rearrangement joins TRBV21-1 to TRBJ1-1; the tabulated D call, TRBD1, remains unverified against the DNA. TRBV21-1 corresponds to a pseudogene. The CDR3 sequence is 14 residues long. DNA for the CDR3: TGTGCCAGCAGCCCGCGAGGGGGTCGGACTGAAGCTTTCTTT. It specifies CASSPRGGRTEAFF.

This clonotype has only one observation. This rearrangement joins TRBV20-1 to TRBJ2-7; tentatively, D is TRBD2 (5 bases). This CDR3 is built from 15 residues. V was clipped by 3 bases and J by 2 bases, with 17 bases between them. Looked up from germline, CDR1 is DFQATT and CDR2 is SNEGSKA (reference sequence). Here the CDR3 DNA reads TGCAGTGCTAGGGATAAGGAGGCCTTGACCTACGAGCAGTACTTC. It is translated as CSARDKEALTYEQYF.

DNA of the CDR3: TGTGCCAGCAGTTTGTACGGGGGCAACTACGAGCAGTACTTC. Translated, it gives CASSLYGGNYEQYF. The gene calls are TRBV27 and TRBJ2-7, with D perhaps assigned TRBD1 or TRBD2 (6 bases each). Germline V gives CDR1 MNHEY, CDR2 SMNVEV (reference sequence). Trimming cost V 3 bases and J 3 bases, with 12 bases left between them. There are 14 residues in the CDR3.

The J gene is TRBJ2-2, the V gene TRBV10-2; D remains ambiguous. Germline V lookup: CDR1 WSHSY, CDR2 SAAADI. The V end lost 4 bases, the J end lost 5 bases, and 5 bases lay between the germline ends. CDR3 length: 12 amino acids. The CDR3 nucleotides are TGCGCCAGCAGTGCAGTGACCGGGGAGCTGTTTTTT. This encodes CASSAVTGELFF.

This clonotype is a singleton in its sample. The chain carries TRBV7-6 and TRBJ2-1; TRBD1 might be the D (5 bases). CDR1 SGHVS and CDR2 FNYEAQ come from the germline V gene. The CDR3 totals 13 residues. V was cut by 5 bases and J by 10 bases, with 15 bases left in between. CDR3 protein: CASSREGVQEQFF. In DNA, the CDR3 is TGTGCCAGCAGCAGAGAAGGGGTCCAGGAGCAGTTCTTC. Based on the CDR3 plus reference TRBV7-6 and TRBJ2-1, the full variable domain is GAGVSQSPRYKVTKRGQDVALRCDPISGHVSLYWYRQALGQGPEFLTYFNYEAQQDKSGLPNDRFSAERPEGSISTLTIQRTEQRDSAMYRCASSREGVQEQFFGPGTRLTVL.

This chain connects TRBV27 to TRBJ2-7; a weak D match, TRBD1 (5 bases). The germline V gene encodes CDR1 MNHEY and CDR2 SMNVEV (reference sequence). V gave up 5 bases and J gave up 9 bases, with 20 bases separating them. The CDR3 is 14 residues long. CDR3 coding DNA: TGTGCCAGCAGTATAGACCGGGCAGGGTATTGGCAGTACTTC. It is translated as CASSIDRAGYWQYF.

J is TRBJ1-1 and V is TRBV7-9; no clear D. The ends were cut back, 3 bases at V and 6 bases at J, with 8 bases in the middle. Germline V gene data show CDR1 as SEHNR and CDR2 as FQNEAQ (reference sequence). CDR3 length equals 12 residues. In nucleotides, the CDR3 is TGTGCCAGCAGCTTCATGGTCCCTGAAGCTTTCTTT. This codes for CASSFMVPEAFF.

This rearrangement joins TRBV7-9 to TRBJ2-7; TRBD2 agrees at 9 bases. The length of the CDR3 is 14 residues. Germline V gives CDR1 SEHNR, CDR2 FQNEAQ (reference sequence). V was pared by 10 bases and J by 2 bases, with 9 bases of the junction left unmatched. The CDR3 sequence is CAILRREGPYEQYF. The DNA for the CDR3 is TGTGCCATACTTAGGCGGGAGGGCCCCTACGAGCAGTACTTC.

V is TRBV29-1 and J is TRBJ1-2, with a weak D call TRBD1 (5 bases). The germline gives CDR1 SQVTM, CDR2 ANQGSEA. Trimming took off 8 bases at V and 8 bases at J, with 15 bases between the two ends. There are 11 residues in the CDR3. The CDR3 reads CSLGGGEGYTF. As DNA, the CDR3 is TGCAGCCTGGGGGGAGGGGAAGGCTACACCTTC.

This clonotype was recorded a few times. The rearrangement uses TRBV4-1 and TRBJ2-1; 11 bases align to TRBD2. The CDR3 runs 15 residues. After removal of 2 bases from V and 8 bases from J, the junction contained 5 bases not matched to a gene. CDR1 and CDR2 from the germline V gene are MGHRA and YSYEKL. For the CDR3, the DNA is TGCGCCAGCAGCCAACTAGCGGGAGGCCGGGATGAGCAGTTCTTC. It yields the protein CASSQLAGGRDEQFF.

This chain uses TRBV6-5 with TRBJ2-1; the match to TRBD2 covers 10 bases. J gave up 2 bases and V 4 bases, and 5 bases lay outside the gene matches. The CDR3 covers 16 residues. Germline V gene sequence: CDR1 MNHEY, CDR2 SVGAGI. CDR3: CASSSRLAGTYNEQFF. The CDR3 DNA sequence: TGTGCCAGCAGTTCCCGACTAGCGGGTACCTACAATGAGCAGTTCTTC.

The rearrangement uses TRBV18 and TRBJ2-2; D unresolved. Germline CDR1 and CDR2: KGHSH and LQKENI. CDR3 size: 14 residues. V was shortened by 3 bases and J by 1 base, with 6 bases between the two germline ends. CDR3 nucleotide sequence: TGTGCCAGCTCACCGATGGGGAACACCGGGGAGCTGTTTTTT. Protein sequence: CASSPMGNTGELFF.

The rearrangement joins TRBV14 to TRBJ2-1; D is ambiguous. The V and J ends lost 4 bases and 3 bases respectively, with 10 bases between them. CDR1 SGHDN and CDR2 FVKESK come from the germline V gene. The CDR3 runs 14 residues. The CDR3 coding sequence is TGTGCCAGCAGCCTAACCGACAACTACAATGAGCAGTTCTTC. Its protein is CASSLTDNYNEQFF.

This rearrangement joins TRBV28 to TRBJ2-1; TRBD1 matches at 7 bases. The CDR3 consists of 14 residues. V lost 3 bases to trimming and J lost 2 bases; unmatched junction nucleotides: 1. Germline lookup yields CDR1 MDHEN and CDR2 SYDVKM. CDR3 nucleotides: TGTGCCAGCAGTTTTAGGGGGCCCTACAATGAGCAGTTCTTC. It is translated as CASSFRGPYNEQFF.

The CDR3 region has the DNA TGCGCCAGCAGCTTCGGGACTAGCGGGAGGTTTGGCGGGGAGCTGTTTTTT. It codes for CASSFGTSGRFGGELFF. V usage is TRBV5-1 and J usage is TRBJ2-2; 15 positions match TRBD2. Per the germline V gene, CDR1 is SGHRS and CDR2 is YFSETQ. V was clipped by 2 bases and J by 7 bases; unmatched bases: 6. The CDR3 is made up of 17 amino acids.

The gene calls are TRBV12-3 or TRBV12-4 and TRBJ2-3; D is possibly TRBD1 (5 bases). Trimming took off 8 bases at V and 2 bases at J, with 14 bases between the two ends. The CDR3 is 14 amino acids. The CDR3 loop reads CASWGSVITDTQYF. As DNA, the CDR3 is TGTGCCAGCTGGGGCAGCGTGATCACAGATACGCAGTATTTT.

This clonotype was observed a single time. The chain employs TRBV29-1 and TRBJ1-1; D call uncertain. The CDR3 is 10 amino acids. V dropped 3 bases and J dropped 7 bases, with 6 bases sitting between them. Germline values: CDR1 SQVTM, CDR2 ANQGSEA. CDR3 sequence: CSVELGEAFF. CDR3 in DNA: TGCAGCGTTGAGCTTGGTGAAGCTTTCTTT.

J is TRBJ1-1 and V is TRBV27; D call uncertain. V was pared by 5 bases and J by 2 bases, with 6 bases between. The CDR3 extends over 12 amino acids. From germline, CDR1 is MNHEY and CDR2 SMNVEV (reference sequence). CDR3 sequence: CASSAANTEAFF. The CDR3 DNA reads TGTGCCAGCAGTGCAGCCAACACTGAAGCTTTCTTT.

This chain connects TRBV7-8 to TRBJ2-1; 10 nucleotides agree with TRBD2. V lost 5 bases, J lost 3 bases, and 7 bases stayed unmatched. Germline V gives CDR1 SGHVS, CDR2 FQNEAQ. CDR3 length: 16 residues. The CDR3 DNA follows: TGTGCCAGCAGCCTCAATAGCGGGGGGAGCTACAATGAGCAGTTCTTC. Protein: CASSLNSGGSYNEQFF.

This chain uses TRBV6-5 with TRBJ2-3; D unclear. Germline CDR1 is MNHEY and CDR2 is SVGAGI. The CDR3 sequence is 12 residues long. Trimming left V 6 bases short and J 1 base short, with 5 bases between. As DNA, the CDR3 is TGTGCCAGCAGGGTGGGCACAGATACGCAGTATTTT. Amino acid sequence: CASRVGTDTQYF.

The chain carries TRBV5-1 and TRBJ2-1; perhaps TRBD2 as D (5 bases). Germline V gives CDR1 SGHRS, CDR2 YFSETQ. Trimming shortened V by 3 bases and J by 1 base, and 11 bases separated the two germline ends. CDR3 length: 15 residues. As DNA, the CDR3 is TGCGCCAGCAGCTCCGAGGGTGGGTCCTACAATGAGCAGTTCTTC. Its protein is CASSSEGGSYNEQFF.